This TCR beta chain was captured in a study of long-term antiretroviral therapy in people with HIV. The CDR3 is 12 residues long. The germline V gene has CDR1 LNHDA and CDR2 SQIVND (reference sequence). Trimming removed 6 bases from V and 7 bases from J, with 9 bases in between. At the survey level, the v3.0 immunoSEQ assay was run. Sequencing used immunoSEQ multiplex PCR; TCRdb keeps in-frame clones, though not all of them. The sample consists of more than 35,000 clones, 94% of them appearing once. This TCR was sampled from a woman aged 45-65 years with HIV. The sequences come from unsorted PBMCs, collected 4.1 years after starting antiretroviral therapy. The V gene is TRBV19, the J gene TRBJ1-4, with no clear D. CDR3 DNA: TGTGCCAGTAGATTTAACAGTGAAAAACTGTTTTTT. Protein: CASRFNSEKLFF.